This entry concerns a single T cell receptor beta chain. The antigen is not known. V dropped 8 bases and J dropped 7; count of bases not matched to a gene: 6. The germline CDR1 and CDR2 sequences are MDHEN and SYDVKM. The CDR3 consists of 13 residues. This specimen comes from a study of beta chain features in type 1 diabetes. Study observations and caveats: Fewer insertions but more deletions were seen at VDJ junctions in type 1 diabetes patients.

Every bit of the isolated RNA underwent reverse transcription, so sequencing read expressed TCRB transcripts. Using immunoSEQ multiplex PCR, the repertoire was profiled, and TCRdb retains in-frame clones only, with some absent. This table has some 150,000 clones, 6.9% appearing once. The sequence was collected from a woman in her twenties or thirties in good health. Sample: central memory CD4+ T cells from blood. The chain links TRBV28 to TRBJ1-2; 11 positions agree with TRBD1. The CDR3 bases are TGTGCCAGCGGTGGACAGGGGGCGGCTGGCTACACCTTC. Translated, it gives CASGGQGAAGYTF.